The sequence of this TCR beta chain was determined in a study of blood T cell repertoires in COVID-19. This clone was observed a few times. CDR1 SGHVS and CDR2 FNYEAQ come from the germline V gene. CDR3 length equals 14 residues. V lost 4 bases and J lost 6; bases outside the gene matches: 6. Some clones are missing from TCRdb's copy, which holds only in-frame ones; the method was immunoSEQ multiplex PCR. The table has 170,000 or so clones, 86% seen once. Sequences were obtained from peripheral blood. The rearrangement links TRBV7-6 to TRBJ1-5; TRBD1 matches 7 bases. This TCR came from a man in his fifties with active or convalescent COVID-19. CDR3 sequence: CASSSGQAGQPQHF. The CDR3 bases are TGTGCCAGCAGCTCCGGACAGGCGGGTCAGCCCCAGCATTTT. Full variable domain (remainder filled in from reference TRBV7-6 and TRBJ1-5): GAGVSQSPRYKVTKRGQDVALRCDPISGHVSLYWYRQALGQGPEFLTYFNYEAQQDKSGLPNDRFSAERPEGSISTLTIQRTEQRDSAMYRCASSSGQAGQPQHFGDGTRLSIL.